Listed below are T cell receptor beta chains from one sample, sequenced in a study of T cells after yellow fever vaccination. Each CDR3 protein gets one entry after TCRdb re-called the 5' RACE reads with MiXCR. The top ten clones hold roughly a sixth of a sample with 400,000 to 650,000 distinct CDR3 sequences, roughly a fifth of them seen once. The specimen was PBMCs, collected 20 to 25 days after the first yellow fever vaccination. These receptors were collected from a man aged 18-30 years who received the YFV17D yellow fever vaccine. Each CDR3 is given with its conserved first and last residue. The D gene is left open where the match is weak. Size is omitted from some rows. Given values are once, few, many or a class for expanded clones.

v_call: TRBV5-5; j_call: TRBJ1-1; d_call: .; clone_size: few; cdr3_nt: TGTGCCAGCAGCACCCAGGGGTATACTGAAGCTTTCTTT; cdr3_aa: CASSTQGYTEAFF
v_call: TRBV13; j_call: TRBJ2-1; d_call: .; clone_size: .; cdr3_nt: TGTGCCAGCCGGGACTCGCTAGGAAATGAGCAGTTCTTC; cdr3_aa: CASRDSLGNEQFF
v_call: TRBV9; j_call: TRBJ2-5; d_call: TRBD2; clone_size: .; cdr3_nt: TGTGCCAGCAGCGTGGGTATCGGGGGGGCCGAGACCCAGTACTTC; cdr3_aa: CASSVGIGGAETQYF
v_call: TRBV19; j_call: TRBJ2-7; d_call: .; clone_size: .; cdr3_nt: TGTGCCAGTACCCCAGGGACGGGCTACGAGCAGTACTTC; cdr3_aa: CASTPGTGYEQYF
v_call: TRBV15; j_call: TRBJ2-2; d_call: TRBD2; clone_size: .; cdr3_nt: TGTGCCACCAGTTCTAGCGGGGGGACGAACACCGGGGAGCTGTTTTTT; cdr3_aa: CATSSSGGTNTGELFF
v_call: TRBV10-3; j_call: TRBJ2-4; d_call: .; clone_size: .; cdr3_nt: TGTGCCATCAGTGCCGAACTGTTCGGAGCCAAAAACATTCAGTACTTC; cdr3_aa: CAISAELFGAKNIQYF
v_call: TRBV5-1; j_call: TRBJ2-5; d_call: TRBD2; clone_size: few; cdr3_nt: TGCGCCAGCAGGCCCGCTAGCGGAGAGACCCAGTACTTC; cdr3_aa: CASRPASGETQYF
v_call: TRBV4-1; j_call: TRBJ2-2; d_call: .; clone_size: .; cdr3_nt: TGCGCCAGCAGCCAAGCCCCCCCCAGGGCTGCGGACACCGGGGAGCTGTTTTTT; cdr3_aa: CASSQAPPRAADTGELFF
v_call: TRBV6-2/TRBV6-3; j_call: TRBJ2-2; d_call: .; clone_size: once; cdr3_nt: TGTGCCAGCAGCCCCGAGGTCGCGAACACCTGGGAGCTGTTTTTT; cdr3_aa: CASSPEVANTWELFF
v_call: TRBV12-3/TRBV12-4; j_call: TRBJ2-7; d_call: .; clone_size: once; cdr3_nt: TGTGCCAGCACCAGGGGGCGGGGGTACATCTACGAGCAGTACTTC; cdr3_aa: CASTRGRGYIYEQYF
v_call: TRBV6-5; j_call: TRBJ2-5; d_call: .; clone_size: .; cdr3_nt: TGTGCCAGCAGTTACAGTCGGGCTGCCCAAGAGACCCAGTACTTC; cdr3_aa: CASSYSRAAQETQYF
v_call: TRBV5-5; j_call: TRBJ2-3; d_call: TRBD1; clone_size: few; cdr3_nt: TGTGCCAGCAGCACCCTACAGGGGGCTCCATCTGGAACGCAGTATTTT; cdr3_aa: CASSTLQGAPSGTQYF
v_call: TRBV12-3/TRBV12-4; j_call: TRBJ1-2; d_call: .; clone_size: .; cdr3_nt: TGTGCCAGCAGTTTAGCAGGAAGTGGCTACACCTTC; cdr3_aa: CASSLAGSGYTF
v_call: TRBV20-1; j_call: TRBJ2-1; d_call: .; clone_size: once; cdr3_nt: TGCAGTGCTAGAGATACCGATGAGCAGTTCTTC; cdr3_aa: CSARDTDEQFF
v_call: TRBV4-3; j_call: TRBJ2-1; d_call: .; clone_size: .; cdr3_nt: TGCGCCAGCAGCCCGGGGGCGGGGCTGGGGTATGAGCAGTTCTTC; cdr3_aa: CASSPGAGLGYEQFF
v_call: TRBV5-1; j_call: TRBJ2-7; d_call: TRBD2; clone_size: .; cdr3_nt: TGCGCCAGCACCCTACTGCCGGGGGGGATCTACGAGCAGTACTTC; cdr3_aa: CASTLLPGGIYEQYF
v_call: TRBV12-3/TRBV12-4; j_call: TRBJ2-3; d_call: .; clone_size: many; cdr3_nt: TGTGCCAGCAGTTTATCCGGGAACACAGATACGCAGTATTTT; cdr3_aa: CASSLSGNTDTQYF
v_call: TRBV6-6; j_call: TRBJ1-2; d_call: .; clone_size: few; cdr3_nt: TGTGCCAGCAGTTACGATGGTTATGGCTACACCTTC; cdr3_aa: CASSYDGYGYTF
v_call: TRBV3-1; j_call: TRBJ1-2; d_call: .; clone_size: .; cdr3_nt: TGTGCCAGCAGCCAAGATCCGACAGAAGCTAACTATGGCTACACCTTC; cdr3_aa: CASSQDPTEANYGYTF
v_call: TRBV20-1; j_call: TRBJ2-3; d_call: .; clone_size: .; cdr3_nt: TGCAGTGCCCCTGTGGAGGATACGCAGTATTTT; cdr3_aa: CSAPVEDTQYF
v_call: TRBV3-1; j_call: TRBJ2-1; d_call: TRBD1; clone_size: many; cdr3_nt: TGTGCCAGCAGCCAAGATGCAGGGGGCGCCTACAATGAGCAGTTCTTC; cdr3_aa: CASSQDAGGAYNEQFF
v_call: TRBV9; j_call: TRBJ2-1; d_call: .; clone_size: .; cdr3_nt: TGTGCCAGCAGCGTCTTGGGCCGTGAGCAGTTCTTC; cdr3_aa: CASSVLGREQFF
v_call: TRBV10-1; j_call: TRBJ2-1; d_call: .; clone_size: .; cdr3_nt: TGCGCCAGCAGTGAGGGTGGGGTGAGCTCCTACAATGAGCAGTTCTTC; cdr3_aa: CASSEGGVSSYNEQFF
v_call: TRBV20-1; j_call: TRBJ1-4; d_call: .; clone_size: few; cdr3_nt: TGCAGTGCTAGATTGGGGGCTAATGAAAAACTGTTTTTT; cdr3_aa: CSARLGANEKLFF
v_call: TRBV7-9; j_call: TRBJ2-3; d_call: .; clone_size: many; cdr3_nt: TGTGCCAGCAACGACGGAGTCCGCACAGATACGCAGTATTTT; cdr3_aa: CASNDGVRTDTQYF
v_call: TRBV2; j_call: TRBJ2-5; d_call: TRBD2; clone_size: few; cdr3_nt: TGTGCCAGCAATCCTAGCGGGGGGGAGGAGACCCAGTACTTC; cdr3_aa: CASNPSGGEETQYF
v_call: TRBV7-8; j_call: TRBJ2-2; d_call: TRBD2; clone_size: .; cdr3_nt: TGTGCCAGCAGCTTAGTATTAGCGGGGACGAACACCGGGGAGCTGTTTTTT; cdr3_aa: CASSLVLAGTNTGELFF
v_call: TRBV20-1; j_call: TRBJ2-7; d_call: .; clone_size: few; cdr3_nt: TGCAGTGCTCCGCGGGGCCAGGGGACCTACGAGCAGTACTTC; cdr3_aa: CSAPRGQGTYEQYF
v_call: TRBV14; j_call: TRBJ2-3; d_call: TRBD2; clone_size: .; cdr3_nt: TGTGCCAGCAGTCGTGGCGGGGGAGGTGCAGATACGCAGTATTTT; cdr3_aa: CASSRGGGGADTQYF
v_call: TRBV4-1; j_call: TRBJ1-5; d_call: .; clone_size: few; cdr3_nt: TGCGCCAGCAGCCGAGAGGGCCCTAATCAGCCCCAGCATTTT; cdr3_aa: CASSREGPNQPQHF
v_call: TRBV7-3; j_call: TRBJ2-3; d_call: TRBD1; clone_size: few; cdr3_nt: TGTGCCAGCAGCCCCTGGGGGGACAGGCGCACAGATACGCAGTATTTT; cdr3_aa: CASSPWGDRRTDTQYF
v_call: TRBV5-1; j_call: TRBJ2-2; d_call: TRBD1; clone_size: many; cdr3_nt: TGCGCCAGCAGCTTCGGGACAGTGGACACCGGGGAGCTGTTTTTT; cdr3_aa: CASSFGTVDTGELFF
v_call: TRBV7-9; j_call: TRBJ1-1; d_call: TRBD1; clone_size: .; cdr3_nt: TGTGCCAGCAGCCTAAATGGACAGGGAGGCACTGAAGCTTTCTTT; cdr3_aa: CASSLNGQGGTEAFF